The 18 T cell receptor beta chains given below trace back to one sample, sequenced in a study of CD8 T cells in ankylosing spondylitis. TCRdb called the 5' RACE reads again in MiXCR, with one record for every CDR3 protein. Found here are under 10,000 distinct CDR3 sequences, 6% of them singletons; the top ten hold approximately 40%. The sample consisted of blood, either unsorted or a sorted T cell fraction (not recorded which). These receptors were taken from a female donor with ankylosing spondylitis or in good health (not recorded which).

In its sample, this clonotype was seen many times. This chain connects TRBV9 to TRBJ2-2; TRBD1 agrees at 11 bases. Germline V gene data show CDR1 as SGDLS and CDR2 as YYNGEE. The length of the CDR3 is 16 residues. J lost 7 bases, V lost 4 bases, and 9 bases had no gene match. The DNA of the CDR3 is TGTGCCAGCAGCTCACCCGGGACAGGGGGTATCGGGGAGCTGTTTTTT. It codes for CASSSPGTGGIGELFF.

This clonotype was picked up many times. Written as DNA, the CDR3 is TGTGCCAGCAGCGTAGTTGGGGGCACCGGGGAGCTGTTTTTT. Protein sequence: CASSVVGGTGELFF. The chain combines TRBV9 with TRBJ2-2; D possibly matches TRBD1 or TRBD2 (5 bases each). Germline V gives CDR1 SGDLS, CDR2 YYNGEE. The V end lost 0 bases, the J end lost 4 bases, and 7 bases lay between the germline ends. The CDR3 consists of 14 residues. Full variable domain (outside the CDR3, taken from reference TRBV9 and TRBJ2-2): DSGVTQTPKHLITATGQRVTLRCSPRSGDLSVYWYQQSLDQGLQFLIQYYNGEERAKGNILERFSAQQFPDLHSELNLSSLELGDSALYFCASSVVGGTGELFFGEGSRLTVL.

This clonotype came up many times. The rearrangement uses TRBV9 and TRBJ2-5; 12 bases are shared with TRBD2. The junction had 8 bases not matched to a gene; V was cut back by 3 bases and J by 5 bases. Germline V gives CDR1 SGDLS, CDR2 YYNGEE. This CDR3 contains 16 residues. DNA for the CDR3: TGTGCCAGCAGCGCCCCTAGCGGGGGGGCCGATGAGACCCAGTACTTC. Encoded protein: CASSAPSGGADETQYF.

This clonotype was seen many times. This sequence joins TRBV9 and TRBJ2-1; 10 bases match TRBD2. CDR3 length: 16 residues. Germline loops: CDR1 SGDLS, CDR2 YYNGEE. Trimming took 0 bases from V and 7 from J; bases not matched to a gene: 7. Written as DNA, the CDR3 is TGTGCCAGCAGCGTAGGGAGCGGGAGGGCCCTTAATGAGCAGTTCTTC. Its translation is CASSVGSGRALNEQFF.

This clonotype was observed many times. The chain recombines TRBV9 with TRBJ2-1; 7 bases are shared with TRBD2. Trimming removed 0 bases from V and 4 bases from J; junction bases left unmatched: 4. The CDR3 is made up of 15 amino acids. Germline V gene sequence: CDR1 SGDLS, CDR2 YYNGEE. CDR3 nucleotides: TGTGCCAGCAGCGTAGTGGGAGGGGAATACAATGAGCAGTTCTTC. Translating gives CASSVVGGEYNEQFF.

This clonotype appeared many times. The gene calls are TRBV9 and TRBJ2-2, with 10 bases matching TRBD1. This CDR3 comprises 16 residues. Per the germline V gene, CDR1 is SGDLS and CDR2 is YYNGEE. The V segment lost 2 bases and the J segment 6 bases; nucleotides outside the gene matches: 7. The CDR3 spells CASSVPKTGGPGELFF. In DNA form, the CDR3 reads TGTGCCAGCAGCGTTCCCAAGACAGGGGGCCCCGGGGAGCTGTTTTTT. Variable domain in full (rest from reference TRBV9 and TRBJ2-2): DSGVTQTPKHLITATGQRVTLRCSPRSGDLSVYWYQQSLDQGLQFLIQYYNGEERAKGNILERFSAQQFPDLHSELNLSSLELGDSALYFCASSVPKTGGPGELFFGEGSRLTVL.

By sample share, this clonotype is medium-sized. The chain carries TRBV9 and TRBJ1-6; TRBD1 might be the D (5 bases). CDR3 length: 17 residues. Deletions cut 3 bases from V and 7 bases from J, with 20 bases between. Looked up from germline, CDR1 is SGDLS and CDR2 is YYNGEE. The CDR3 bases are TGTGCCAGCAGCGCCTCAACCTCCGGGACTCCGAATTCACCCCTCCACTTT. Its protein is CASSASTSGTPNSPLHF.

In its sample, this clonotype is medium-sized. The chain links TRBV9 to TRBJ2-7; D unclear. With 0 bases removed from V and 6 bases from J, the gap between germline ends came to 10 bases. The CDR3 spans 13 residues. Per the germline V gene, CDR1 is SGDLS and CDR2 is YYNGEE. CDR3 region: CASSVVAGSEQYF. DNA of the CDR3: TGTGCCAGCAGCGTAGTAGCCGGTTCCGAGCAGTACTTC.

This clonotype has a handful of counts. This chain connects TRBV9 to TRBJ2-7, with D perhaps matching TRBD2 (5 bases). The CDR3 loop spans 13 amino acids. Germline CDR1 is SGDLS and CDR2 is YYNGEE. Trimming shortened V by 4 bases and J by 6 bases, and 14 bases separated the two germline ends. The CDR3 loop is CASSPSGGGEQYF. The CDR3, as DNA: TGTGCCAGCAGCCCTTCCGGAGGCGGCGAGCAGTACTTC.

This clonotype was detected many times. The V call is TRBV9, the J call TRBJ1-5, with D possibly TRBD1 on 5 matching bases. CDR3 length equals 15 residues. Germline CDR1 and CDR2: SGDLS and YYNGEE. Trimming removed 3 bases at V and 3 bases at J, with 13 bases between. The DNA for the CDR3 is TGTGCCAGCAGCGGGGAGGGGAGGACCAATCAGCCCCAGCATTTT. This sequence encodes CASSGEGRTNQPQHF.

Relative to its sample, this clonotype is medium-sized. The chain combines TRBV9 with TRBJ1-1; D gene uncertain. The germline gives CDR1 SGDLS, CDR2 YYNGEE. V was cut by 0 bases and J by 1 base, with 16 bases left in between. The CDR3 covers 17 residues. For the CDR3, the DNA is TGTGCCAGCAGCGTAGGTGGGAATCAGCTAGGGAACACTGAAGCTTTCTTT. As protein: CASSVGGNQLGNTEAFF.

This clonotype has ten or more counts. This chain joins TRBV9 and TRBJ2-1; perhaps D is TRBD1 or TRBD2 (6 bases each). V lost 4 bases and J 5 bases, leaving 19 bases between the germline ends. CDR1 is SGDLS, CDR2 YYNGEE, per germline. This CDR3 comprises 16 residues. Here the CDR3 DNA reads TGTGCCAGCAGCTTTAGGGGGGACCCCAGGAACAATGAGCAGTTCTTC. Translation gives CASSFRGDPRNNEQFF.

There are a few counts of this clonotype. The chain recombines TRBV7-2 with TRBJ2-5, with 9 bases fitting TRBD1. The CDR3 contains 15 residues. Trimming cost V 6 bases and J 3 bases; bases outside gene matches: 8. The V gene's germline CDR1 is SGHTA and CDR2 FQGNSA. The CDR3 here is CASRKKTGGKETQYF. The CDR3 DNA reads TGTGCCAGCAGGAAAAAGACAGGGGGTAAAGAGACCCAGTACTTC.

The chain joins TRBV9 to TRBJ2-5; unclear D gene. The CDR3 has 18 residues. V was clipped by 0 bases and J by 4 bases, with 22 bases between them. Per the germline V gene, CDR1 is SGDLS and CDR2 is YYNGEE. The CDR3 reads CASSVDQMVGRPLETQYF. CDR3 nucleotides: TGTGCCAGCAGCGTAGACCAAATGGTAGGCAGGCCGCTAGAGACCCAGTACTTC.

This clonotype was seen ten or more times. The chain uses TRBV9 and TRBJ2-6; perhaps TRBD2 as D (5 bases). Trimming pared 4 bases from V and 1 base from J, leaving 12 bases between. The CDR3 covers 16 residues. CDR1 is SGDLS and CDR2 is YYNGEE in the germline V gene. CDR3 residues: CASSHNAGSGANVLTF. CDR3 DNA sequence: TGTGCCAGCAGCCATAATGCGGGTTCTGGGGCCAACGTCCTGACTTTC. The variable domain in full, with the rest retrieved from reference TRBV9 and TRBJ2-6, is DSGVTQTPKHLITATGQRVTLRCSPRSGDLSVYWYQQSLDQGLQFLIQYYNGEERAKGNILERFSAQQFPDLHSELNLSSLELGDSALYFCASSHNAGSGANVLTFGAGSRLTVL.

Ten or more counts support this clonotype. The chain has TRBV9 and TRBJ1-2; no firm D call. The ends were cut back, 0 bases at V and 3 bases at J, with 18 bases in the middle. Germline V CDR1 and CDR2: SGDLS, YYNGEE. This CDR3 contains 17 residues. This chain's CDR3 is CASSVVSTPAPDYGYTF. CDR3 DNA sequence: TGTGCCAGCAGCGTAGTTTCGACACCAGCTCCTGACTATGGCTACACCTTC.

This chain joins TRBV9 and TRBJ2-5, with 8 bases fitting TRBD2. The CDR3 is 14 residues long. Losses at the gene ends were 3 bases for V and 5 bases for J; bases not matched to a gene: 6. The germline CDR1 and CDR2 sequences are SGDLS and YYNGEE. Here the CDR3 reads CASSASGGAETQYF. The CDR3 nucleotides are TGTGCCAGCAGCGCCTCGGGAGGGGCCGAGACCCAGTACTTC.

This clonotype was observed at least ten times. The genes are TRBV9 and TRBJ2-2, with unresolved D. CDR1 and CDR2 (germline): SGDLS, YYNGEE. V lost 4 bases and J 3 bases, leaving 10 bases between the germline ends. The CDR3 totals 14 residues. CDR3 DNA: TGTGCCAGCAGCCCCCATGCGGACACCGGGGAGCTGTTTTTT. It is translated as CASSPHADTGELFF.